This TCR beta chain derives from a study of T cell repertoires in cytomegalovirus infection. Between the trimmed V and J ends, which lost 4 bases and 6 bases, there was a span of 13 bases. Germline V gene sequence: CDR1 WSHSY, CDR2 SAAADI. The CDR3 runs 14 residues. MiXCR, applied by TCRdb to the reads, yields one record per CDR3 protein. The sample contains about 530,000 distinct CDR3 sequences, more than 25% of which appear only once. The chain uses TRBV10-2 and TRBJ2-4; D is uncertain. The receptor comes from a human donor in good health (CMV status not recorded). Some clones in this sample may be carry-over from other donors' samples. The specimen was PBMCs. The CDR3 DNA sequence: TGCGCCAGCAGTGGTCCGGGCGAAATAAACATTCAGTACTTC. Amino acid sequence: CASSGPGEINIQYF.